These T cell receptor beta chains were read from a single sample in a study of cytomegalovirus exposure and HLA in healthy donors. The data were produced by immunoSEQ multiplex PCR, yet TCRdb's version contains in-frame clones alone and is incomplete. This specimen shows tens of thousands of clones; the ten leading clones hold 3.8%. The sample taken for sequencing was PBMCs. All receptors derive from a man aged 18 to 29 in good health and CMV-seropositive. The CDR3 runs from the conserved cysteine through the conserved F or W.

v_call: TRBV5-6; j_call: TRBJ2-3; cdr3_aa: CASSLRTGWEDTQYF
v_call: TRBV10-3; j_call: TRBJ1-2; cdr3_aa: CAISAGYGYTF
v_call: TRBV6-1; j_call: TRBJ2-4; cdr3_aa: CASSSVGVGKNIQYF
v_call: TRBV7-9; j_call: TRBJ1-2; cdr3_aa: CASSLSTGGYTF
v_call: TRBV5-8; j_call: TRBJ2-3; cdr3_aa: CASSLGNSGSPEVDTQYF
v_call: TRBV5-1; j_call: TRBJ2-7; cdr3_aa: CASRGASYEQYF
v_call: TRBV19; j_call: TRBJ2-3; cdr3_aa: CASSTLGAGGGDTQYF
v_call: TRBV28; j_call: TRBJ2-2; cdr3_aa: CASRLRYLQVGELFF
v_call: TRBV6-6; j_call: TRBJ1-6; cdr3_aa: CASSPTGDNGSPLHF
v_call: TRBV7-9; j_call: TRBJ2-1; cdr3_aa: CASSLDVTGSNEQFF
v_call: TRBV29-1; j_call: TRBJ2-3; cdr3_aa: CSVETQPSTDTQYF
v_call: TRBV5-1; j_call: TRBJ2-2; cdr3_aa: CASMGGSGFGGELFF
v_call: TRBV28; j_call: TRBJ2-1; cdr3_aa: CASSFVLAVDSYNEQFF
v_call: TRBV7-6; j_call: TRBJ2-7; cdr3_aa: CASSARLAGDEQYF
v_call: TRBV7-3; j_call: TRBJ2-1; cdr3_aa: CASSSWGDDNEQFF
v_call: TRBV18; j_call: TRBJ2-2; cdr3_aa: CASSPFGGQANTGELFF
v_call: TRBV5-1; j_call: TRBJ2-7; cdr3_aa: CASSSRDRGYEQYF
v_call: TRBV6-1; j_call: TRBJ2-7; cdr3_aa: CASSEHRESDEQYF
v_call: TRBV9; j_call: TRBJ2-3; cdr3_aa: CASSPEGGGLTDTQYF
v_call: TRBV5-1; j_call: TRBJ2-7; cdr3_aa: CASSPPASSYEQYF
v_call: TRBV5-1; j_call: TRBJ1-4; cdr3_aa: CASSLASTGDVKLFF
v_call: TRBV13; j_call: TRBJ2-7; cdr3_aa: CASSLGRDEQYF
v_call: TRBV19; j_call: TRBJ2-1; cdr3_aa: CASSMRGKGLAGRSSYNEQFF
v_call: TRBV5-1; j_call: TRBJ2-2; cdr3_aa: CASSLGQGNPGELFF
v_call: TRBV27; j_call: TRBJ2-3; cdr3_aa: CASRLTCTDTQYF
v_call: TRBV28; j_call: TRBJ1-2; cdr3_aa: CASSTLWREPFYGYTF
v_call: TRBV27; j_call: TRBJ1-6; cdr3_aa: CASRPTGVAYNSPLHF
v_call: TRBV7-9; j_call: TRBJ1-2; cdr3_aa: CASMDLTEFYGYTF
v_call: TRBV18; j_call: TRBJ2-3; cdr3_aa: CASSSGTGGDTQYF
v_call: TRBV9; j_call: TRBJ2-5; cdr3_aa: CASSVGGTLYQETQYF
v_call: TRBV18; j_call: TRBJ1-3; cdr3_aa: CASSPSGNTIYF
v_call: TRBV28; j_call: TRBJ2-1; cdr3_aa: CASSLPTGYNEQFF
v_call: TRBV20-1; j_call: TRBJ1-2; cdr3_aa: CRQGTNYGYTF
v_call: TRBV10-1; j_call: TRBJ2-1; cdr3_aa: CATTDRGFCNEQFF
v_call: TRBV5-4; j_call: TRBJ1-1; cdr3_aa: CASSAGQKDTEAFF
v_call: TRBV11-2; j_call: TRBJ1-1; cdr3_aa: CATPGQTITEAFF
v_call: TRBV28; j_call: TRBJ2-7; cdr3_aa: CASLDRGISYEQYF
v_call: TRBV27; j_call: TRBJ2-7; cdr3_aa: CASSFLGQRGVYEQYF
v_call: TRBV28; j_call: TRBJ2-7; cdr3_aa: CASSPDRGRLSSYEQYF
v_call: TRBV4-3; j_call: TRBJ2-3; cdr3_aa: CASSQAGGPTDTQYF
v_call: TRBV5-4; j_call: TRBJ2-1; cdr3_aa: CASSLEGRVDEQFF
v_call: TRBV7-3; j_call: TRBJ1-3; cdr3_aa: CASSQGQNSGNTIYF
v_call: TRBV4-2; j_call: TRBJ2-2; cdr3_aa: CASSPWGQDTGELFF
v_call: TRBV6-1; j_call: TRBJ1-6; cdr3_aa: CASSEVWTGDSPLHF
v_call: TRBV13; j_call: TRBJ2-7; cdr3_aa: CASTYEGYSYEQYF
v_call: TRBV4-1; j_call: TRBJ1-3; cdr3_aa: CASSYPGQGSLGSGNTIYF
v_call: TRBV4-1; j_call: TRBJ2-5; cdr3_aa: CASSRSTRDREETQYF
v_call: TRBV18; j_call: TRBJ2-1; cdr3_aa: CASSLTSGDNEQFF
v_call: TRBV27; j_call: TRBJ1-1; cdr3_aa: CASSLTGVNTEAFF
v_call: TRBV18; j_call: TRBJ1-2; cdr3_aa: CASSPPAGQGRGYTF
v_call: TRBV6-5; j_call: TRBJ1-4; cdr3_aa: CASRAGGTNEKLFF
v_call: TRBV19; j_call: TRBJ1-5; cdr3_aa: CASSIVQGGNQPQHF
v_call: TRBV7-2; j_call: TRBJ1-4; cdr3_aa: CASSTTGVVEKLFF
v_call: TRBV5-1; j_call: TRBJ1-1; cdr3_aa: CASSWLGTGKNTEAFF
v_call: TRBV10-3; j_call: TRBJ2-5; cdr3_aa: CAISVGTSGGKETQYF
v_call: TRBV6-1; j_call: TRBJ1-6; cdr3_aa: CASRILQGRNSPLHF
v_call: TRBV19; j_call: TRBJ2-5; cdr3_aa: CASSTHGGRGPKTQYF